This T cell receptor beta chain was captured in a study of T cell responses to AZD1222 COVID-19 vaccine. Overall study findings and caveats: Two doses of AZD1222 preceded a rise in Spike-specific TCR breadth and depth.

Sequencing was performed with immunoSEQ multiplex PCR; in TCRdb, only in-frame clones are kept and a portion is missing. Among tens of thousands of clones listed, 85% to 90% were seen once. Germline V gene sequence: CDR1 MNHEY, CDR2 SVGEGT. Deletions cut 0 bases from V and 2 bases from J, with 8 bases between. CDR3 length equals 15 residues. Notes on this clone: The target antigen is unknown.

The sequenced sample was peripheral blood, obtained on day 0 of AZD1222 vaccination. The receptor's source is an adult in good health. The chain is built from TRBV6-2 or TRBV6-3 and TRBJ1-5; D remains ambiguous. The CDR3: CASSYSATRNQPQHF. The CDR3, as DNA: TGTGCCAGCAGTTACTCGGCTACCCGCAATCAGCCCCAGCATTTT.